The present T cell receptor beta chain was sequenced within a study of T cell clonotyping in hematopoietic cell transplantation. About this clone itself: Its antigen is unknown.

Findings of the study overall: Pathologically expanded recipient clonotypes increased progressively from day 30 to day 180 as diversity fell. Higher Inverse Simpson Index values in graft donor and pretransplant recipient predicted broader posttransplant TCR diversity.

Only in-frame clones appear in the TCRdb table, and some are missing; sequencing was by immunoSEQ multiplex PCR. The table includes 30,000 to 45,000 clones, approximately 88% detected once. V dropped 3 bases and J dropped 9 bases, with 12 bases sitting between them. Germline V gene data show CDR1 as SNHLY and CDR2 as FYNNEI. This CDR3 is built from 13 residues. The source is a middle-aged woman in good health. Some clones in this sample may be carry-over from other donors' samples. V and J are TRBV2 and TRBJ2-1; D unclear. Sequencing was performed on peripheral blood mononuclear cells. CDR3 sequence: CASSDGGESEQFF. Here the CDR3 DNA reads TGTGCCAGCAGTGACGGTGGTGAGAGTGAGCAGTTCTTC.